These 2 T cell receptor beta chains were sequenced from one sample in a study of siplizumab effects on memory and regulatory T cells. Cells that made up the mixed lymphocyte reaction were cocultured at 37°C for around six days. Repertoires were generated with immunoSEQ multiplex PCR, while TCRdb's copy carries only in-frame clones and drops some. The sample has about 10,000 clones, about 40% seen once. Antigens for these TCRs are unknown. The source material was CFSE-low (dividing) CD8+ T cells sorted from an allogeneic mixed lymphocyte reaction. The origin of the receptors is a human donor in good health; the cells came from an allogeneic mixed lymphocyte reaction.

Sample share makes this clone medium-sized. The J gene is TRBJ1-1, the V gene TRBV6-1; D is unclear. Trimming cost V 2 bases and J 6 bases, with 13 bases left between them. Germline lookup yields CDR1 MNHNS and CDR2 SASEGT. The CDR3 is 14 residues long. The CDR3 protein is CASSEFGLTAEAFF. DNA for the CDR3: TGTGCCAGCAGTGAATTTGGTCTAACCGCTGAAGCTTTCTTT.

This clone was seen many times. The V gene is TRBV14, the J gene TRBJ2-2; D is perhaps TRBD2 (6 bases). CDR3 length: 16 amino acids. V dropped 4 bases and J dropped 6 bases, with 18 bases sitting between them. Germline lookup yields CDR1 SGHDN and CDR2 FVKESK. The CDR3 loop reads CASSPDTQGGPGELFF. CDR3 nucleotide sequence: TGTGCCAGCAGCCCTGACACTCAGGGAGGCCCCGGGGAGCTGTTTTTT. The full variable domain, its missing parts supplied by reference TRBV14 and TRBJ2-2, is EAGVTQFPSHSVIEKGQTVTLRCDPISGHDNLYWYRRVMGKEIKFLLHFVKESKQDESGMPNNRFLAERTGGTYSTLKVQPAELEDSGVYFCASSPDTQGGPGELFFGEGSRLTVL.